The 15 T cell receptor beta chains reported below all come from one sample, sequenced in a study of beta chain features in type 1 diabetes. General observations from the study: Shortening of TCRB CDR3s, moderate but significant, appeared in all four CD4+ subsets of Type 1 diabetes patients.

No antigen has been assigned to these receptors. As every portion of the isolated RNA was reverse transcribed, the sequencing read expressed TCRB transcripts. The assay was immunoSEQ multiplex PCR, and TCRdb's table has in-frame clones only and misses some. Of about 340,000 clones in the sample, approximately 10% are singletons; the top ten hold roughly 1%. The sample consisted of central memory CD4+ T cells from blood. These receptors originate from a man younger than 40 with type 1 diabetes.

Comments on this clone: This sample also contains other DNA sequences that code for the same CDR3. The CDR3 nucleotides read TGTGCCAGCTCACCACCGGGGGATACTGAAGCTTTCTTT. It encodes CASSPPGDTEAFF. This rearrangement joins TRBV18 to TRBJ1-1; TRBD1 is a possible D gene (5 bases). V was cut by 0 bases and J by 5 bases, with 7 bases left in between. Germline CDR1 KGHSH, CDR2 LQKENI. The CDR3 has 13 residues.

CDR3 region: CASSLRTSGSTDTQYF. CDR3 bases: TGCGCCAGCAGCCTCCGGACTAGCGGAAGCACAGATACGCAGTATTTT. The chain has TRBV4-3 and TRBJ2-3; 10 bases are a match to TRBD2. J lost 0 bases, V lost 4 bases, and 4 bases had no gene match. The CDR3 runs to 16 residues. From germline, CDR1 is LGHNA and CDR2 YSLEER.

The rearrangement uses TRBV9 and TRBJ2-1; 8 bases line up with TRBD2. V lost 3 bases and J lost 7; bases outside the gene matches: 6. CDR3 length equals 14 residues. CDR1 SGDLS and CDR2 YYNGEE come from the germline V gene. CDR3 sequence reads: CASSGGGPRNEQFF. In DNA, the CDR3 is TGTGCCAGCAGCGGCGGGGGGCCCCGGAATGAGCAGTTCTTC.

This clone came up a few times. The chain has TRBV7-2 and TRBJ1-2; 7 positions agree with TRBD1. The junction had 9 bases not matched to a gene; V was cut back by 3 bases and J by 5 bases. The CDR3 has 15 residues. Germline lookup yields CDR1 SGHTA and CDR2 FQGNSA. CDR3 loop: CASSFNRGRAYGYTF. In DNA, the CDR3 is TGTGCCAGCAGCTTTAACAGGGGCAGGGCATATGGCTACACCTTC.

This clone showed up just a few times. The chain employs TRBV30 and TRBJ2-2; 10 bases line up with TRBD1. The V gene's germline CDR1 is GTSNPN and CDR2 SVGIG (reference sequence). The length of the CDR3 is 14 residues. Trimming removed 5 bases from V and 4 bases from J; junction bases left unmatched: 4. CDR3: CAWCRDRGTGELFF. In DNA, the CDR3 is TGTGCCTGGTGCCGGGACAGGGGCACCGGGGAGCTGTTTTTT. The full variable domain, its missing parts supplied by reference TRBV30 and TRBJ2-2, is SQTIHQWPATLVQPVGSPLSLECTVEGTSNPNLYWYRQAAGRGLQLLFYSVGIGQISSEVPQNLSASRPQDRQFILSSKKLLLSDSGFYLCAWCRDRGTGELFFGEGSRLTVL.

This clone was seen more than once but under ten times. The genes are TRBV7-2 and TRBJ1-5; a possible D gene is TRBD1 (5 bases). The germline gives CDR1 SGHTA, CDR2 FQGNSA. Trimming stripped 7 bases from V and 0 bases from J, with 13 bases between. The CDR3 has 15 amino acids. CDR3 nucleotides: TGTGCCAGCACCTGGGACGGAGGTAGCAATCAGCCCCAGCATTTT. Its protein product is CASTWDGGSNQPQHF. The full variable domain, with the rest looked up from reference TRBV7-2 and TRBJ1-5, is GAGVSQSPSNKVTEKGKDVELRCDPISGHTALYWYRQSLGQGLEFLIYFQGNSAPDKSGLPSDRFSAERTGGSVSTLTIQRTQQEDSAVYLCASTWDGGSNQPQHFGDGTRLSIL.

This clone was detected many times. CDR3 bases: TGCGCCAGCAGCCAAGCCGCAACGGGGAGGAGCGGCACAGATACGCAGTATTTT. It yields the protein CASSQAATGRSGTDTQYF. The chain links TRBV4-3 to TRBJ2-3; the D gene is possibly TRBD2 (6 bases). The CDR3 is 18 amino acids. Trimming pared 1 base from V and 1 base from J, leaving 18 bases between. CDR1 LGHNA and CDR2 YSLEER come from the germline V gene.

The chain links TRBV29-1 to TRBJ1-1; 7 nucleotides agree with TRBD1. V dropped 7 bases and J dropped 1; count of bases not matched to a gene: 6. The CDR3 sequence is 13 residues long. Germline V gene sequence: CDR1 SQVTM, CDR2 ANQGSEA. This chain's CDR3 is CSAEGQANTEAFF. The CDR3 nucleotides are TGCAGCGCGGAAGGACAGGCGAACACTGAAGCTTTCTTT.

The sample holds a few counts of this clone. The chain is built from TRBV19 and TRBJ1-4; no clear D gene. The CDR3 loop spans 15 amino acids. Trimming shortened V by 7 bases and J by 7 bases, and 19 bases separated the two germline ends. Germline CDR1 reads LNHDA; CDR2 reads SQIVND (reference sequence). CDR3 coding DNA: TGTGCCAGTACCCTCGACGCCAGCCCGATTGAAAAACTGTTTTTT. Translating gives CASTLDASPIEKLFF.

This clone was seen only once. The gene calls are TRBV28 and TRBJ2-2; the match to TRBD2 covers 11 bases. The CDR3 is 15 amino acids. Trimming at V came to 5 bases and at J to 5 bases, leaving 4 bases not matched to a gene. CDR1 is MDHEN and CDR2 is SYDVKM in the germline V gene. The CDR3 DNA reads TGTGCCAGCAGTCCTGGGACTAGCGGTACCGGGGAGCTGTTTTTT. Its translation: CASSPGTSGTGELFF.

This clone has just a few counts. The V call is TRBV6-6, the J call TRBJ2-7; TRBD1 or TRBD2 may be the D gene (6 bases each). The CDR3 sequence is 15 residues long. The ends were cut back, 5 bases at V and 1 base at J, with 15 bases in the middle. The germline V gene has CDR1 MNHNY and CDR2 SVGAGI (reference sequence). The CDR3 sequence is CASSPQGGGSYEQYF. DNA for the CDR3: TGTGCCAGCAGTCCCCAAGGAGGGGGGTCCTACGAGCAGTACTTC.

The gene calls are TRBV7-2 and TRBJ2-7; possibly TRBD1 for D (6 bases). V was clipped by 1 base and J by 3 bases, with 16 bases between them. This CDR3 region has 16 residues. CDR1 is SGHTA and CDR2 is FQGNSA in the germline V gene. The CDR3 protein is CASSLGQASDGYEQYF. CDR3 coding DNA: TGTGCCAGCAGCTTAGGACAGGCCAGTGATGGCTACGAGCAGTACTTC.

This chain connects TRBV7-9 to TRBJ1-1; the match to TRBD1 covers 11 bases. CDR1 is SEHNR and CDR2 is FQNEAQ in the germline V gene (reference sequence). J gave up 6 bases and V 2 bases, and 11 bases lay outside the gene matches. The length of the CDR3 is 17 residues. CDR3 sequence reads: CASSLYRTGGAGAEAFF. In nucleotides, the CDR3 is TGTGCCAGCAGCTTATACCGGACAGGGGGCGCAGGGGCTGAAGCTTTCTTT.

The genes are TRBV7-2 and TRBJ2-7; 10 positions agree with TRBD2. Germline trimming cut 2 bases from V and 2 bases from J; bases unmatched to any gene: 3. The CDR3 is 15 amino acids. Germline V gives CDR1 SGHTA, CDR2 FQGNSA. CDR3 loop: CASSLYSGGTYEQYF. CDR3 nucleotides: TGTGCCAGCAGCTTATATAGCGGGGGGACCTACGAGCAGTACTTC.

The chain recombines TRBV5-1 with TRBJ2-5; 10 bases are a match to TRBD2. J gave up 7 bases and V 6 bases, and 15 bases lay outside the gene matches. Germline CDR1 and CDR2: SGHRS and YFSETQ. The CDR3 loop spans 16 amino acids. The CDR3 is CASTPAASGGLRTQYF. The CDR3 DNA sequence: TGCGCCAGCACACCGGCGGCTAGCGGGGGCCTCAGGACCCAGTACTTC.